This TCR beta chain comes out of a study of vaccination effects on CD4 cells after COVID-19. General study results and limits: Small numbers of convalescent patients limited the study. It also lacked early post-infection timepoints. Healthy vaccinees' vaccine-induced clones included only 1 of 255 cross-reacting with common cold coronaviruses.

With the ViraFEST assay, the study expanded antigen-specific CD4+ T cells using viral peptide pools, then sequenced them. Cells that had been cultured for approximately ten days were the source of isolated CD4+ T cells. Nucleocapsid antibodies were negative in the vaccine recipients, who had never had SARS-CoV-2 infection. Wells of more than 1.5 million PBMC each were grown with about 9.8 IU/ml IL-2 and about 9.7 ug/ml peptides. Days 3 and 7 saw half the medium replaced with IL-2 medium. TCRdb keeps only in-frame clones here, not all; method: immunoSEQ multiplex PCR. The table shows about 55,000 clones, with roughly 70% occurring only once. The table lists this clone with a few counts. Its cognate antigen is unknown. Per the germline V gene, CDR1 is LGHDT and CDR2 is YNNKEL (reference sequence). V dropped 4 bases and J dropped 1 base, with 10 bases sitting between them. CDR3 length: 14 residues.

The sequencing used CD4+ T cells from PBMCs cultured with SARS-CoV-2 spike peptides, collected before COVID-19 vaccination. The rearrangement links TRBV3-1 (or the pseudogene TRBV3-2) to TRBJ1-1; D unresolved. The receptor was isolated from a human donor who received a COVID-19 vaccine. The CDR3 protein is CASSPVGGNTEAFF. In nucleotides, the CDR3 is TGTGCCAGCAGCCCCGTCGGAGGGAACACTGAAGCTTTCTTT.